This T cell receptor (beta chain) comes out of a study of beta chain features in type 1 diabetes. V was pared by 1 base and J by 5 bases, with 14 bases between. The germline gives CDR1 SGHTA, CDR2 FQGNSA. The CDR3 covers 15 residues. This clone has only a few counts. The target antigen is unknown. Of the isolated RNA, all was reverse transcribed, and so the sequenced material was expressed TCRB transcripts. Reads from naive, central memory and regulatory T cell samples averaged around 3.6 million. Profiling relied on immunoSEQ multiplex PCR, and the TCRdb table lists in-frame clones only, not all of them. The table has about 160,000 clones, just over 8% seen once; the top ten hold around 0.5%. Study outcomes and limitations: Researchers could not determine here whether HLA type influences TCRB rearrangement. Moderate yet significant TCRB CDR3 shortening was seen in Type 1 diabetes patients in all four CD4+ subsets. PCR might preferentially amplify shorter templates, equally in patients and controls.

Sequenced material: central memory CD4+ T cells from blood. This TCR came from a woman aged 18-29 years with type 1 diabetes. V and J are TRBV7-2 and TRBJ1-2, with a weak D call TRBD1 (5 bases). The CDR3 is CASSLEGTGGYGYTF. CDR3 sequence (DNA): TGTGCCAGCAGCTTAGAGGGGACGGGAGGGTATGGCTACACCTTC.